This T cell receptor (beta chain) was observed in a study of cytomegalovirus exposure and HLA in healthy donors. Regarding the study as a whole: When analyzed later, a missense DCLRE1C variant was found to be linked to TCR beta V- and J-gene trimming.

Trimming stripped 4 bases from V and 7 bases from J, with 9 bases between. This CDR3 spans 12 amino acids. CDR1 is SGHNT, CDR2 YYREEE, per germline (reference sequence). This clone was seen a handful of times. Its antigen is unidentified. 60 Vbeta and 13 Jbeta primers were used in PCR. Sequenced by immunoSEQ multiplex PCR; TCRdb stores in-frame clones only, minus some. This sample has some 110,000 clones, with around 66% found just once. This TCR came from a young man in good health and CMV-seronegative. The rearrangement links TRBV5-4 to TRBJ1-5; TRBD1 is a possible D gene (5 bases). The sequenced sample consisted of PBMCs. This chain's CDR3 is CASSLRGQPQHF. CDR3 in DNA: TGTGCCAGCAGCCTTAGGGGCCAGCCCCAGCATTTT.